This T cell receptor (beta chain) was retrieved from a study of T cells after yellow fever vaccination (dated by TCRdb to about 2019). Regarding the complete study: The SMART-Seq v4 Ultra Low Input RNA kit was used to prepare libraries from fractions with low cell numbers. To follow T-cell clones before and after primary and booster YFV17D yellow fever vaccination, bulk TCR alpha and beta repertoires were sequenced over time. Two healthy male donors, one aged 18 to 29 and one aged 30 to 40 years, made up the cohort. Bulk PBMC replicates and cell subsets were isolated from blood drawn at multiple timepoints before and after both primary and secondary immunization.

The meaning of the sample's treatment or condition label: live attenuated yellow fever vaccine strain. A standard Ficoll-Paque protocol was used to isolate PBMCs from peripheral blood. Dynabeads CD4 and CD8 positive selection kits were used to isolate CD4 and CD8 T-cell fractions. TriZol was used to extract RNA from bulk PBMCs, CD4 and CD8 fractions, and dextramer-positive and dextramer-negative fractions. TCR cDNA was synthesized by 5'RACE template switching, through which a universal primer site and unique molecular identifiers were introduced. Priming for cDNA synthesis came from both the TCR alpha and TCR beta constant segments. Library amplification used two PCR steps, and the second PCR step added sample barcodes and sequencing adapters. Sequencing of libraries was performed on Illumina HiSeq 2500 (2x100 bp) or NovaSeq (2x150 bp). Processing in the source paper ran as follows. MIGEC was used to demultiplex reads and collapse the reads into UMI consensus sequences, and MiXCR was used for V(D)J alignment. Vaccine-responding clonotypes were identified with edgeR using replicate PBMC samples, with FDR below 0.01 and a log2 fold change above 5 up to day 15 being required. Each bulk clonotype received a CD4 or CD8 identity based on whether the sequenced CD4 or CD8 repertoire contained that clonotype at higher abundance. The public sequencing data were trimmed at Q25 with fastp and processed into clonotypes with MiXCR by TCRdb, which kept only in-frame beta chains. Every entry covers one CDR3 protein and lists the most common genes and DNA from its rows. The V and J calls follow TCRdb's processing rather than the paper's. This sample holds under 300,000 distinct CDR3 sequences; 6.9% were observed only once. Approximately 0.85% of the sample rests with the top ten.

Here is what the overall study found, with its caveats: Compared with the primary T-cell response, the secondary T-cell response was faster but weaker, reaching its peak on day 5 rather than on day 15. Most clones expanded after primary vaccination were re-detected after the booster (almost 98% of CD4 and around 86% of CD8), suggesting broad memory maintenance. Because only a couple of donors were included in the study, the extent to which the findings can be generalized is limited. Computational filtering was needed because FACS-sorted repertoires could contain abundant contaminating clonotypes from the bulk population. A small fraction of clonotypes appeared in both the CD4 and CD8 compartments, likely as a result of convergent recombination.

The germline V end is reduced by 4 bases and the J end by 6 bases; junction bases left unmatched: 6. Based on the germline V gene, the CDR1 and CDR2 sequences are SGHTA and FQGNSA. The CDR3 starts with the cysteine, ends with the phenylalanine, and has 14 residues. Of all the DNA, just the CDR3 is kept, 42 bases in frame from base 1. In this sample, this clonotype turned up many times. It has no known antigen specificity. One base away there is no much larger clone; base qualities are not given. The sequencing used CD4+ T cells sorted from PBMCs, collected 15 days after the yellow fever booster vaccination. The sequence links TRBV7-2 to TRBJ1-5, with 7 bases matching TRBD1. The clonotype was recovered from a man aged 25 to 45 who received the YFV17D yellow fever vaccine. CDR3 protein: CASSSDRVSQPQHF. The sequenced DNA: TGTGCCAGCAGCTCAGACAGGGTTTCTCAGCCCCAGCATTTT.